What follows is one T cell receptor (beta chain) and its context. Its antigen remains unidentified. Within one base of it there is no much larger clone, and no base qualities were kept. The immunoSEQ Assay, a bias-controlled multiplex PCR, was used to amplify TCRbeta CDR3 regions from genomic DNA. As for the authors' bioinformatics: The number of nucleated cells in each sample was estimated by amplification of reference gene primers within the assay. Sequence reads were collapsed and filtered to measure the absolute abundance of every unique TCRbeta CDR3 rearrangement. Productive Simpson clonality was computed per sample as the square root of Simpson's diversity index over productive rearrangements. TCRdb mirrors the immuneACCESS table, restricted to in-frame sequences. Some clones are absent from its copies; in checked studies, under half trace to an unresolved V gene, and the reason for the others is unknown. V and J calls and clone size are copied from that table; D and trimming were computed from the DNA. The sample table lists about 250,000 clones, around 85% of them with a count of one. The ten largest clones take up roughly 4% of the sample.

This specimen comes from a study of blood T cell repertoires in COVID-19 (dated by TCRdb to 2020 to 2021). General notes on the study: Collaborator samples came from the United States, Italy and Spain and covered acute and convalescent phases of COVID-19. The material from the prospective study consisted of cDNA or gDNA derived from T cells, B-cell-depleted T cells, or PBMCs. Deeply sampled blood TCRbeta repertoires from subjects exposed to, actively infected with, or recovered from COVID-19 were included in the dataset. A freely available public database, intended as a resource for researchers studying the immune response to SARS-CoV-2, is where the repertoires were released. Samples were obtained from the ongoing ImmuneRACE study (first 160 participants) and from 1,254 subjects provided by 6 global collaborators. Sample metadata almost always included a de-identified subject ID, COVID-19 status, age in years and sex. Where available, HLA class I and class II types were obtained from metadata supplied by the sample provider rather than from assay-based typing.

Collaborating institutions collected whole blood in K2EDTA tubes following their own protocols. Collaborator samples were shipped for TCRbeta analysis as frozen whole blood, isolated PBMCs, or DNA extracted from either sample type. Here is what the overall study found, with its caveats: How much clinical and demographic metadata was included differed by source and by participant, and the metadata was provided uncurated.

This receptor was identified in a woman aged 40 to 49 with active or convalescent COVID-19. What was sequenced was peripheral blood.

The DNA sequence follows: TGTGCCAGCAGCCAGTGGTCTACAGGACATAGCACAGATACGCAGTATTTT. The encoded protein is CASSQWSTGHSTDTQYF. The rearranged chain carries TRBV3-1 (or the pseudogene TRBV3-2) and TRBJ2-3; the best D guess is TRBD1, with 5 bases matching. Taken from cysteine to phenylalanine, the CDR3 has 17 residues. The retained sequence is limited to the CDR3, 51 bases, with the frame set at the first base. From a lookup of the germline V gene (reference sequence), CDR1 and CDR2 are LGHDT and YNNKEL. At the junction V is shortened by 3 bases and J by 0 bases, with 16 bases in between.